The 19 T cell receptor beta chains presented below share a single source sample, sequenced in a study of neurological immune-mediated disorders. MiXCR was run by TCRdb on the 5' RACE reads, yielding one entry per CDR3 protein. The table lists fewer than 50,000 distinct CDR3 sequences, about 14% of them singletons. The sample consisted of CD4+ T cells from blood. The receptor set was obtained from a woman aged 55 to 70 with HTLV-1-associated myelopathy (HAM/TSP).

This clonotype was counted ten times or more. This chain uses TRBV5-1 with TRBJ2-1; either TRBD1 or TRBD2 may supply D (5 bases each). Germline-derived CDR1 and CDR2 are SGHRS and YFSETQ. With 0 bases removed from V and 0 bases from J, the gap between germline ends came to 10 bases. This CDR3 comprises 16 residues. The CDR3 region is CASSLGGSSSYNEQFF. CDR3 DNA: TGCGCCAGCAGCTTGGGGGGGTCTAGCTCCTACAATGAGCAGTTCTTC.

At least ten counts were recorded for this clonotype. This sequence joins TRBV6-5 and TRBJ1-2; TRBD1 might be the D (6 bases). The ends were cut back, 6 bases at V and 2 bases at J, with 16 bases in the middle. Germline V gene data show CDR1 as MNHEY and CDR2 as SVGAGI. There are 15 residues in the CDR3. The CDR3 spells CASRPVGGRNYGYTF. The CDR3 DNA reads TGTGCCAGCAGGCCCGTGGGGGGGCGGAACTATGGCTACACCTTC.

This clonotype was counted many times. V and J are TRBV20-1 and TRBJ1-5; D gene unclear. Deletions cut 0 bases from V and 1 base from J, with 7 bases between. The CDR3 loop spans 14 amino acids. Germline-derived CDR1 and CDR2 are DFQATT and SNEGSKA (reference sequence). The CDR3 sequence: CSARDPSSNQPQHF. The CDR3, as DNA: TGCAGTGCTAGAGACCCCTCGAGCAATCAGCCCCAGCATTTT.

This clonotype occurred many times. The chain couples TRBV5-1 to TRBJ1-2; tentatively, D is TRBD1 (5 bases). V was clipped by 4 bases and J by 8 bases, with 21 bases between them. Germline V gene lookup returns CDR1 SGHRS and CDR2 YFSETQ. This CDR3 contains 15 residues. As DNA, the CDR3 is TGCGCCAGCAGCCCGGGTGGAGGGGAGGTCGAGGGCTACACCTTC. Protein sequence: CASSPGGGEVEGYTF.

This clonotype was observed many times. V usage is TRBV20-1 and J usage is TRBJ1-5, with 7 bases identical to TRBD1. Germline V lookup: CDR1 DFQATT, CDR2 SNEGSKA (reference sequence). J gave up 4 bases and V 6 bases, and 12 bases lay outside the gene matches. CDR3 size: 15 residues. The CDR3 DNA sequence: TGCAGTGCGCCCCCACAGGGGTATGGGAATCAGCCCCAGCATTTT. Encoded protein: CSAPPQGYGNQPQHF.

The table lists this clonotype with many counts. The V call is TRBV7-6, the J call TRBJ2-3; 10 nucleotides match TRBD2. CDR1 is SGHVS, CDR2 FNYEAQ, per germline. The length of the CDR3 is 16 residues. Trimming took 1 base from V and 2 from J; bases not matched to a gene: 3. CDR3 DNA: TGTGCCAGCAGCTTAGGGCTAGCGGGGGCCACAGATACGCAGTATTTT. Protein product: CASSLGLAGATDTQYF.

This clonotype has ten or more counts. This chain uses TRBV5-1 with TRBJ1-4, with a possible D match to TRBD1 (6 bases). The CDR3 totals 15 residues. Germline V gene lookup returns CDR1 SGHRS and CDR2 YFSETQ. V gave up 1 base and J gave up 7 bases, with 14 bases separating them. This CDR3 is CASSLMAGETEKLFF. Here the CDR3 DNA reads TGCGCCAGCAGCTTGATGGCAGGGGAGACTGAAAAACTGTTTTTT.

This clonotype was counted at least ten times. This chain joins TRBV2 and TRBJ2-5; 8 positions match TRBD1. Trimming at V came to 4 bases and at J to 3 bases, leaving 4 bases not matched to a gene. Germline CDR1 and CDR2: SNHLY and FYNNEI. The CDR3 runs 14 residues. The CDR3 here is CASSALTGEETQYF. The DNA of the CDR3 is TGTGCCAGCAGTGCGTTGACAGGGGAAGAGACCCAGTACTTC. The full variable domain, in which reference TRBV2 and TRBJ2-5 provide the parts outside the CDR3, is EPEVTQTPSHQVTQMGQEVILRCVPISNHLYFYWYRQILGQKVEFLVSFYNNEISEKSEIFDDQFSVERPDGSNFTLKIRSTKLEDSAMYFCASSALTGEETQYFGPGTRLLVL.

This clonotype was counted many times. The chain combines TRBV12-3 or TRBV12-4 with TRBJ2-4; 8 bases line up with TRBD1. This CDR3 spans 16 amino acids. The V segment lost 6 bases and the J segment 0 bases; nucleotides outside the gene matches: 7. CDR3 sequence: CASSLRGQLAKNIQYF. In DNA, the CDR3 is TGTGCCAGCAGCCTCAGGGGGCAACTAGCCAAAAACATTCAGTACTTC.

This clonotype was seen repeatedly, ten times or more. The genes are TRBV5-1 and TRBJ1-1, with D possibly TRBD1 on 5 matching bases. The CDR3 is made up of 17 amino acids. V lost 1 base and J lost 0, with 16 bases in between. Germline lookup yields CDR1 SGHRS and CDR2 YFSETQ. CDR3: CASSLTLTGAMNTEAFF. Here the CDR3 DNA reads TGCGCCAGCAGCTTGACGCTCACAGGCGCCATGAACACTGAAGCTTTCTTT.

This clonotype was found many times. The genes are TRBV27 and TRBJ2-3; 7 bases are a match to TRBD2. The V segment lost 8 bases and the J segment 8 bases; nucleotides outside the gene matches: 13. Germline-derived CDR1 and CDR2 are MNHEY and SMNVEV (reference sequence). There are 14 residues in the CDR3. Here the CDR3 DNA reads TGTGCCAGCCAGACTGGGACTACCGCCCCTACGCAGTATTTT. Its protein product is CASQTGTTAPTQYF.

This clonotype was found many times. CDR3 DNA sequence: TGCAGTGCTAGCTTACCGGGGGCGGGGGGAAACACCATATATTTT. It yields the protein CSASLPGAGGNTIYF. The J gene is TRBJ1-3, the V gene TRBV20-1, with D perhaps matching TRBD1 (6 bases). This CDR3 contains 15 residues. Germline CDR1 and CDR2: DFQATT and SNEGSKA (reference sequence). V shed 3 bases and J shed 4 bases, with 16 bases lying between them.

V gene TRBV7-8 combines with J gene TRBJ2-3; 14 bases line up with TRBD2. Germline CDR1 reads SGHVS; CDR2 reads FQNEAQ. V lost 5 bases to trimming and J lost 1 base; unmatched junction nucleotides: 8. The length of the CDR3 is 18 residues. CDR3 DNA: TGTGCCAGCAGCCTACCCCGGACTAGCGGGGGGCGCACAGATACGCAGTATTTT. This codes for CASSLPRTSGGRTDTQYF.

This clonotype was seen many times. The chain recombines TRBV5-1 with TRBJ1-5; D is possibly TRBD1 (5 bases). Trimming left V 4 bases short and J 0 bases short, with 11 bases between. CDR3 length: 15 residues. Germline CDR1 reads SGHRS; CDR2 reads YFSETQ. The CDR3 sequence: CASSPTGDSNQPQHF. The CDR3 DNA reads TGCGCCAGCAGCCCTACAGGAGATAGCAATCAGCCCCAGCATTTT. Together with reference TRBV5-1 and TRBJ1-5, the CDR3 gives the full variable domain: KAGVTQTPRYLIKTRGQQVTLSCSPISGHRSVSWYQQTPGQGLQFLFEYFSETQRNKGNFPGRFSGRQFSNSRSEMNVSTLELGDSALYLCASSPTGDSNQPQHFGDGTRLSIL.

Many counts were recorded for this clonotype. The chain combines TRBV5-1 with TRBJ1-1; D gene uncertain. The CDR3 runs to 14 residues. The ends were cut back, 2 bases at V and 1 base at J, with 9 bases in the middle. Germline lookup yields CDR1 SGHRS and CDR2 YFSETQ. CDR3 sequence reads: CASSFYAPNTEAFF. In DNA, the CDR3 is TGCGCCAGCAGCTTCTATGCCCCGAACACTGAAGCTTTCTTT.

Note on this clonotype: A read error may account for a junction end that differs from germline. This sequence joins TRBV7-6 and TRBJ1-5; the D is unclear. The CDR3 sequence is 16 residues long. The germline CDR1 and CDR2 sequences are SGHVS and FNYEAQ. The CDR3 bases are TGTGCCAGCAGCCTTGTACAGTTTCATAGCAATCAGTCCCAGCATTTT. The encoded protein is CASSLVQFHSNQSQHF.

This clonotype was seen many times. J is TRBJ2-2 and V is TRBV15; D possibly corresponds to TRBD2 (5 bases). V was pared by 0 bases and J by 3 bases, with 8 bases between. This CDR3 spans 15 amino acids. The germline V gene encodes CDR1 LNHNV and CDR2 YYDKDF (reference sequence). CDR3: CATSRDRGYTGELFF. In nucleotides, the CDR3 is TGTGCCACCAGCAGAGATCGGGGATACACCGGGGAGCTGTTTTTT.

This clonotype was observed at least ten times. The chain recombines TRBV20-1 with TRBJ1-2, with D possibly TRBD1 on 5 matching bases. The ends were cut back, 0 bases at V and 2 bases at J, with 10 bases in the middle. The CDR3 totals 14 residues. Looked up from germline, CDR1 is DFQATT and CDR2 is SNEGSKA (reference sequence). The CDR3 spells CSARDGQGNYGYTF. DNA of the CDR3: TGCAGTGCTAGAGATGGCCAGGGAAACTATGGCTACACCTTC.

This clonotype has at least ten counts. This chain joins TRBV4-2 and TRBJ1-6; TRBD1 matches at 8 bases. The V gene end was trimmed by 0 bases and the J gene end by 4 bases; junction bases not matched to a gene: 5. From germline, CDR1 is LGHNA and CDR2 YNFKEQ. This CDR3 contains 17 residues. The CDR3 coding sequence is TGTGCCAGCAGCCAAGACGGACAGGGACCTTATAATTCACCCCTCCACTTT. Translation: CASSQDGQGPYNSPLHF.